Presented here are 18 T cell receptor beta chains from one specimen sequenced in a study of cytomegalovirus exposure and HLA in healthy donors (dated by TCRdb to the late 2010s). Library preparation used the immunoSEQ multiplex PCR assay. For the multiplex PCR, a mixture combining 60 forward primers for TCR Vbeta segments and 13 reverse primers for TCR Jbeta segments was used. TCRdb re-hosts the immuneACCESS table, in-frame sequences only. Its copies lack some clones; in the studies checked, an unresolved V gene accounts for under half of them, and the cause for the rest is not known. Within this sample are about 130,000 clones, with roughly 72% of them counted one time only. The top ten hold roughly 7.3% of the sample. Sample: PBMCs. The source of these receptors is a male donor in good health and CMV-seronegative.

This clone was counted once. The chain is built from TRBV29-1 and TRBJ2-2; 9 bases line up with TRBD1. The CDR3 is 14 residues long. Germline V CDR1 and CDR2: SQVTM, ANQGSEA. The V and J ends lost 5 bases and 5 bases, in that order; junction bases with no gene match: 6. The CDR3 reads CSVTGGALTGELFF. Written as DNA, the CDR3 is TGCAGCGTTACAGGGGGCGCTTTGACCGGGGAGCTGTTTTTT.

CDR3 protein: CASSYRGENIQYF. DNA of the CDR3: TGTGCCAGCAGCTACAGGGGGGAAAACATTCAGTACTTC. The chain couples TRBV5-5 to TRBJ2-4; 8 positions match TRBD1. With V trimmed by 3 bases and J by 5 bases, 1 base remained unmatched. Looked up from germline, CDR1 is SGHKS and CDR2 is YYEKEE (reference sequence). This CDR3 spans 13 amino acids.

This chain connects TRBV28 to TRBJ1-5, with D tentatively TRBD1 (6 bases). Germline CDR1 reads MDHEN; CDR2 reads SYDVKM. The CDR3 loop spans 15 amino acids. V shed 7 bases and J shed 3 bases, with 16 bases lying between them. The CDR3 sequence: CASTTVGQINQPQHF. CDR3 coding DNA: TGTGCCAGCACCACTGTCGGACAGATCAATCAGCCCCAGCATTTT.

The gene calls are TRBV28 and TRBJ1-5; D is possibly TRBD1 (6 bases). Germline V CDR1 and CDR2: MDHEN, SYDVKM. With 7 bases removed from V and 4 bases from J, the gap between germline ends came to 8 bases. The CDR3 is 12 amino acids. Here the CDR3 reads CASTDRNQPQHF. The CDR3 coding sequence is TGTGCCAGCACGGACAGAAATCAGCCCCAGCATTTT. Using reference TRBV28 and TRBJ1-5 for the parts outside the CDR3, the full variable domain is DVKVTQSSRYLVKRTGEKVFLECVQDMDHENMFWYRQDPGLGLRLIYFSYDVKMKEKGDIPEGYSVSREKKERFSLILESASTNQTSMYLCASTDRNQPQHFGDGTRLSIL.

This clone was found once. The J gene is TRBJ2-7, the V gene TRBV6-5, with D possibly matching TRBD2 (5 bases). The V gene lost 0 bases and the J gene lost 3 bases, with 12 bases spanning the gap. Germline loops: CDR1 MNHEY, CDR2 SVGAGI. The CDR3 has 15 amino acids. The CDR3 sequence: CASSYSNRLLYEQYF. Written as DNA, the CDR3 is TGTGCCAGCAGTTACTCAAACAGACTACTCTACGAGCAGTACTTC.

This clone has only a few counts. This chain uses TRBV7-8 with TRBJ2-3; D not resolved. V was shortened by 1 base and J by 2 bases, with 7 bases between the two germline ends. Germline loops: CDR1 SGHVS, CDR2 FQNEAQ. CDR3 length: 14 residues. The CDR3 loop reads CASSLGHHTDTQYF. CDR3 coding DNA: TGTGCCAGCAGCTTAGGACACCACACAGATACGCAGTATTTT.

This clone was counted only a few times. The rearrangement joins TRBV5-8 to TRBJ2-3, with a weak D call TRBD2 (5 bases). This CDR3 comprises 13 residues. V lost 2 bases, J lost 1 base, and 5 bases lay in between. In germline, CDR1 is SGHTS, CDR2 YDEGEE. The CDR3 is CASSFGGTDTQYF. For the CDR3, the DNA is TGTGCCAGCAGCTTCGGGGGCACAGATACGCAGTATTTT.

V gene TRBV5-1 combines with J gene TRBJ2-1; a possible D gene is TRBD1 (5 bases). The CDR3 totals 14 residues. Germline CDR1 is SGHRS and CDR2 is YFSETQ. The V end was cut by 4 bases, the J end by 3 bases, with 11 bases between. This CDR3 reads CASSKDNRYNEQFF. CDR3 nucleotide sequence: TGCGCCAGCAGCAAGGACAACCGCTACAATGAGCAGTTCTTC.

The chain recombines TRBV15 with TRBJ2-1, with TRBD2 matching over 8 bases. V shed 0 bases, J shed 12 bases, and the junction held 4 bases outside the gene matches. Germline CDR1 LNHNV, CDR2 YYDKDF (reference sequence). The CDR3 is made up of 13 amino acids. The CDR3 region is CATSRDIREGQFF. The DNA for the CDR3 is TGTGCCACCAGCAGAGATATCCGGGAGGGGCAGTTCTTC.

This chain connects TRBV28 to TRBJ1-5, with a possible D match to TRBD1 (5 bases). Trimming stripped 9 bases from V and 4 bases from J, with 16 bases between. The CDR3 totals 14 residues. Germline loops: CDR1 MDHEN, CDR2 SYDVKM. This CDR3 reads CASYRPLLNQPQHF. The CDR3 DNA follows: TGTGCCAGTTACAGGCCTTTGCTAAATCAGCCCCAGCATTTT. The variable domain in full, with the rest retrieved from reference TRBV28 and TRBJ1-5, is DVKVTQSSRYLVKRTGEKVFLECVQDMDHENMFWYRQDPGLGLRLIYFSYDVKMKEKGDIPEGYSVSREKKERFSLILESASTNQTSMYLCASYRPLLNQPQHFGDGTRLSIL.

In its sample, this clone was seen a few times. The CDR3 is CSVAGTGGSYNEQFF. CDR3 bases: TGCAGCGTCGCCGGGACAGGGGGCTCCTACAATGAGCAGTTCTTC. This chain connects TRBV29-1 to TRBJ2-1; 11 bases fit TRBD1. V shed 6 bases and J 0 bases; nucleotides not matched to a gene: 4. The V gene's germline CDR1 is SQVTM and CDR2 ANQGSEA. This CDR3 spans 15 amino acids.

This chain connects TRBV28 to TRBJ2-1, with 10 bases matching TRBD2. V lost 3 bases to trimming and J lost 9 bases; unmatched junction nucleotides: 14. Germline loops: CDR1 MDHEN, CDR2 SYDVKM. CDR3 size: 17 residues. The chain's CDR3 is CASSLSLASGRSGEQFF. CDR3 sequence (DNA): TGTGCCAGCAGTTTGTCTTTGGCTAGCGGGAGATCAGGTGAGCAGTTCTTC.

The gene calls are TRBV5-1 and TRBJ2-3; D gene uncertain. This CDR3 comprises 11 residues. V lost 2 bases to trimming and J lost 6 bases, with 4 bases between them. Germline V gene sequence: CDR1 SGHRS, CDR2 YFSETQ. CDR3 coding DNA: TGCGCCAGCAGCTTTCTGGATACGCAGTATTTT. Amino acids: CASSFLDTQYF. The full variable domain, in which reference TRBV5-1 and TRBJ2-3 provide the parts outside the CDR3, is KAGVTQTPRYLIKTRGQQVTLSCSPISGHRSVSWYQQTPGQGLQFLFEYFSETQRNKGNFPGRFSGRQFSNSRSEMNVSTLELGDSALYLCASSFLDTQYFGPGTRLTVL.

For this clone: One end of the junction does not line up with germline, which may come from a read error. The gene calls are TRBV7-9 and TRBJ1-2; a weak D match, TRBD1 (5 bases). Germline CDR1 is SEHNR and CDR2 is FQNEAQ (reference sequence). This CDR3 is 11 amino acids long. The CDR3 DNA follows: TGTTCCAGCAGCTTCAGGGAAGGCTACACCTTC. Amino acid sequence: CSSSFREGYTF.

The rearrangement joins TRBV4-3 to TRBJ2-1, with D perhaps TRBD1 (6 bases). The CDR3 sequence is 15 residues long. From germline, CDR1 is LGHNA and CDR2 YSLEER. The V end was cut by 1 base, the J end by 6 bases, with 13 bases between. CDR3 in DNA: TGCGCCAGCAGCCAAGGGGCAGGGGCGGGCAATGAGCAGTTCTTC. The encoded protein is CASSQGAGAGNEQFF.

This clone was seen more than once but under ten times. The genes are TRBV5-1 and TRBJ2-7, with 9 positions matching TRBD2. CDR1 and CDR2 from the germline V gene are SGHRS and YFSETQ. The CDR3 is 15 residues long. The V gene end was trimmed by 4 bases and the J gene end by 6 bases; junction bases not matched to a gene: 11. CDR3 sequence: CASSVPLAGSGEQYF. The DNA for the CDR3 is TGCGCCAGCAGCGTCCCCCTAGCGGGGAGCGGCGAGCAGTACTTC.

The chain has TRBV28 and TRBJ2-7; the D gene is possibly TRBD2 (5 bases). This CDR3 has 13 amino acids. V lost 5 bases to trimming and J lost 3 bases, with 11 bases between them. Germline CDR1 MDHEN, CDR2 SYDVKM. CDR3 coding DNA: TGTGCCAGCAGTCCCCGGGGTGGCTACGAGCAGTACTTC. It yields the protein CASSPRGGYEQYF. Full variable domain (missing parts from reference TRBV28 and TRBJ2-7): DVKVTQSSRYLVKRTGEKVFLECVQDMDHENMFWYRQDPGLGLRLIYFSYDVKMKEKGDIPEGYSVSREKKERFSLILESASTNQTSMYLCASSPRGGYEQYFGPGTRLTVT.

The V call is TRBV7-2, the J call TRBJ1-5; D is perhaps TRBD1 (5 bases). CDR1 SGHTA and CDR2 FQGNSA come from the germline V gene. CDR3 length: 15 residues. With 4 bases removed from V and 2 bases from J, the gap between germline ends came to 12 bases. Here the CDR3 reads CASSYIRVGNQPQHF. Here the CDR3 DNA reads TGTGCCAGCAGCTACATCAGGGTCGGCAATCAGCCCCAGCATTTT.